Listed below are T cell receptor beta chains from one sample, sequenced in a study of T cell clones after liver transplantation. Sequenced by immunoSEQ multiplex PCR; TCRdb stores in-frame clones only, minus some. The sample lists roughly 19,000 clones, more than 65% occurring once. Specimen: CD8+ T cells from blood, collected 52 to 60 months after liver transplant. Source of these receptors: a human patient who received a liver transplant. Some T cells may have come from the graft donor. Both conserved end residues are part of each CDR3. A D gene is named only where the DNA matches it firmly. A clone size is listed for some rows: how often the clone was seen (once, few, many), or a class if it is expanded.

DNA: TGTGCCAGCAGGGGGCTCGGGGAGCTGTTTTTT; CDR3: CASRGLGELFF; size: .; J: TRBJ2-2; V: TRBV2; D: .
DNA: TGTGCCAGCAGACTGGGCCGGACCATATATTTT; CDR3: CASRLGRTIYF; size: medium-sized; J: TRBJ1-3; V: TRBV28; D: .
DNA: TGTGCCAGCAGCACCCCCGGGGGGGCTTACAATGAGCAGTTCTTC; CDR3: CASSTPGGAYNEQFF; size: .; J: TRBJ2-1; V: TRBV11-2; D: TRBD2
DNA: TGTGCCAGCAGCTTAAAAGGGGGGACAGATACGCAGTATTTT; CDR3: CASSLKGGTDTQYF; size: .; J: TRBJ2-3; V: TRBV11-2; D: .
DNA: TGTGCCAGCAGTAACTTGCTCGATGGCTACACCTTC; CDR3: CASSNLLDGYTF; size: .; J: TRBJ1-2; V: TRBV6-6; D: .
DNA: TGCGCCAGCAGCCCTGGGGGAACGGGGGTCTATGGCTACACCTTC; CDR3: CASSPGGTGVYGYTF; size: .; J: TRBJ1-2; V: TRBV5-1; D: .
DNA: TGTGCCAGCAGTGAAGTAGCGGGGTCGCCAGATACGCAGTATTTT; CDR3: CASSEVAGSPDTQYF; size: .; J: TRBJ2-3; V: TRBV2; D: TRBD2
DNA: TGTGCCAGCAGCCAGAGGATCTCCTACGAGCAGTACTTC; CDR3: CASSQRISYEQYF; size: .; J: TRBJ2-7; V: TRBV7-6; D: .
DNA: TGTGCCAGCCGAAGCGTTCGCTCCGAGCAGTACTTC; CDR3: CASRSVRSEQYF; size: .; J: TRBJ2-7; V: TRBV6-5; D: .
DNA: TGTGCCAGCAGTGAATCCTCACCCCTCCACTTT; CDR3: CASSESSPLHF; size: .; J: TRBJ1-6; V: TRBV2; D: .
DNA: TGTGCCAGCAGCGAGGACGGGTACGGGCAGTACTTC; CDR3: CASSEDGYGQYF; size: .; J: TRBJ2-7; V: TRBV7-6; D: .
DNA: TGCGCCAGCAGCCAAGTAGAGGTGCGAAAACTGTTTTTT; CDR3: CASSQVEVRKLFF; size: .; J: TRBJ1-4; V: TRBV4-1; D: .
DNA: TGTGCCAGCAGCGTTTCAACAGATACGCAGTATTTT; CDR3: CASSVSTDTQYF; size: .; J: TRBJ2-3; V: TRBV9; D: .
DNA: TGTGCCAGCAGTTTAGGAGGGGGCCCCTACGAGCAGTACTTC; CDR3: CASSLGGGPYEQYF; size: .; J: TRBJ2-7; V: TRBV28; D: .
DNA: TGTGCCAGCAGACAGACTAGCGGGGGGGAAAATGAGCAGTTCTTC; CDR3: CASRQTSGGENEQFF; size: .; J: TRBJ2-1; V: TRBV27; D: TRBD2
DNA: TGTGCCAGCAGTCTGGGGGGTCTGGCCCAGTACTTC; CDR3: CASSLGGLAQYF; size: .; J: TRBJ2-5; V: TRBV25-1; D: .
DNA: TGTGCCAACCCTCCGGGACAGGGGAACTACAATGAGCAGTTCTTC; CDR3: CANPPGQGNYNEQFF; size: .; J: TRBJ2-1; V: TRBV21-1; D: .
DNA: TGTGCCAGCAGCTCTACAGGGGGCAATCAGCCCCAGCATTTT; CDR3: CASSSTGGNQPQHF; size: .; J: TRBJ1-5; V: TRBV9; D: TRBD1
DNA: TGTGCCAGTAGTATAGATAGCGGGGGGGCCGTCCCCGGGGCCAACGTCCTGACTTTC; CDR3: CASSIDSGGAVPGANVLTF; size: few; J: TRBJ2-6; V: TRBV19; D: TRBD2
DNA: TGTGCCAGCAGCTTAGAACAGGGCGTCTACACCTTC; CDR3: CASSLEQGVYTF; size: .; J: TRBJ1-2; V: TRBV13; D: .
DNA: TGTGCCACCAGCAGTTTTTCAGGGGGAGCGAACACCGGGGAGCTGTTTTTT; CDR3: CATSSFSGGANTGELFF; size: .; J: TRBJ2-2; V: TRBV15; D: TRBD1
DNA: TGTGCCAGTACCATAGATCGGGAAGGGGCCGGGGAGCTGTTTTTT; CDR3: CASTIDREGAGELFF; size: .; J: TRBJ2-2; V: TRBV19; D: .
DNA: TGTGCCAGCAGCCCAATGCTGACAGAAAATTACGAGCAGTACTTC; CDR3: CASSPMLTENYEQYF; size: .; J: TRBJ2-7; V: TRBV16; D: .
DNA: TGCGCCAGCAGCCAAGAAGCGGGGACCACCTCCTACGAGCAGTACTTC; CDR3: CASSQEAGTTSYEQYF; size: few; J: TRBJ2-7; V: TRBV4-1; D: TRBD2
DNA: TGTGCCAGTAGTACTCTGACCTATGGCTACACCTTC; CDR3: CASSTLTYGYTF; size: .; J: TRBJ1-2; V: TRBV19; D: .
DNA: TGTGCCAGCAGTTCGAATTTGAGACAGGGGATAATGAACACTGAAGCTTTCTTT; CDR3: CASSSNLRQGIMNTEAFF; size: .; J: TRBJ1-1; V: TRBV2; D: TRBD1
DNA: TGTGCCAGCAGCCAAGATCTGGGGGTAACCTACAATGAGCAGTTCTTC; CDR3: CASSQDLGVTYNEQFF; size: .; J: TRBJ2-1; V: TRBV14; D: .
DNA: TGTGCCAGCACCTTGAGCGGCGATGAGCAGTTCTTC; CDR3: CASTLSGDEQFF; size: once; J: TRBJ2-1; V: TRBV7-9; D: .
DNA: TGTGCGGGGGGGCCGGGGGGGGAGCAGTTCTTC; CDR3: CAGGPGGEQFF; size: .; J: TRBJ2-1; V: TRBV30; D: TRBD2
DNA: TGTGCCAGCAGCTTAGCTGGGAGGTACGAGCAGTACTTC; CDR3: CASSLAGRYEQYF; size: .; J: TRBJ2-7; V: TRBV11-2; D: .
DNA: TGTGCCAGCAGTTTAGGGACGCTGAACGAGCAGTACTTC; CDR3: CASSLGTLNEQYF; size: .; J: TRBJ2-7; V: TRBV27; D: .
DNA: TGTGCCAGCAGTTACCCCCAGGGGGGGTGGGATGAGCAGTTCTTC; CDR3: CASSYPQGGWDEQFF; size: .; J: TRBJ2-1; V: TRBV6-5; D: .
DNA: TGTGCCAGTAGTACCCCCGGACAGAAAGTCGAAGCTTTCTTT; CDR3: CASSTPGQKVEAFF; size: .; J: TRBJ1-1; V: TRBV19; D: .
DNA: TGTGCCAGCAGCTCGGGACTATCCCCCACAGATACGCAGTATTTT; CDR3: CASSSGLSPTDTQYF; size: few; J: TRBJ2-3; V: TRBV9; D: TRBD2
DNA: TGTGCCAGCAGTCCGGTTGGAGCCGGAAACACCATATATTTT; CDR3: CASSPVGAGNTIYF; size: .; J: TRBJ1-3; V: TRBV27; D: .
DNA: TGTGCCAGCAGGCAGGGGGCTAGCGGGGGCCATGAGCAGTTCTTC; CDR3: CASRQGASGGHEQFF; size: .; J: TRBJ2-1; V: TRBV7-8; D: TRBD2
DNA: TGTGCCTGGAGTGCATTCGGACAGGGGGGGATCGGAGAGACCCAGTACTTC; CDR3: CAWSAFGQGGIGETQYF; size: .; J: TRBJ2-5; V: TRBV30; D: TRBD1
DNA: TGCGCCAGCAGCCAAATGGGGCCCTTCGATGGCTACACCTTC; CDR3: CASSQMGPFDGYTF; size: .; J: TRBJ1-2; V: TRBV4-1; D: .
DNA: TGTGCCAGCAGTTCAGGGGCTGGGGGGTTGAATGAAAAACTGTTTTTT; CDR3: CASSSGAGGLNEKLFF; size: .; J: TRBJ1-4; V: TRBV27; D: .
DNA: TGTGCCAGCAGTGACTCTGGTAGCGGGGGGGCCAGGGTTGAGCAGTTCTTC; CDR3: CASSDSGSGGARVEQFF; size: .; J: TRBJ2-1; V: TRBV6-4; D: TRBD2
DNA: TGTGCCAGCAGCTTGGACCGATATAATTCACCCCTCCACTTT; CDR3: CASSLDRYNSPLHF; size: .; J: TRBJ1-6; V: TRBV7-8; D: .
DNA: TGCGCCAGCAGCCTGGGAGGACACAATCAGCCCCAGCATTTT; CDR3: CASSLGGHNQPQHF; size: .; J: TRBJ1-5; V: TRBV4-1; D: .
DNA: TGTGCCAGCAGCTTAGGGGGGGAGTTGACGCAGTATTTT; CDR3: CASSLGGELTQYF; size: once; J: TRBJ2-3; V: TRBV7-3; D: TRBD2
DNA: TGTGCCAGCAGCCTAGGGGGGACCGGGGAGCTGTTTTTT; CDR3: CASSLGGTGELFF; size: few; J: TRBJ2-2; V: TRBV7-6; D: .
DNA: TGTGCCAGCAGCCACGGGACGGCCTACGAGCAGTACTTC; CDR3: CASSHGTAYEQYF; size: .; J: TRBJ2-7; V: TRBV7-7; D: .
DNA: TGTGCCAGCAGGGGGACAGAGGCCACTAATGAAAAACTGTTTTTT; CDR3: CASRGTEATNEKLFF; size: few; J: TRBJ1-4; V: TRBV7-9; D: TRBD1
DNA: TGTGCCAGCAGCTCCGTAGCGGGGGGGCAGTCAGATACGCAGTATTTT; CDR3: CASSSVAGGQSDTQYF; size: .; J: TRBJ2-3; V: TRBV7-9; D: TRBD2
DNA: TGTGCCAGCAGCTGGGAGGACAGGGTCCCCTACAATGAGCAGTTCTTC; CDR3: CASSWEDRVPYNEQFF; size: .; J: TRBJ2-1; V: TRBV5-6; D: TRBD1
DNA: TGTGCCAGTAGTTCTGGACCCTACGAGCAGTACTTC; CDR3: CASSSGPYEQYF; size: few; J: TRBJ2-7; V: TRBV19; D: .
DNA: TGCGCCAGCAGCCAAGAAGGGCAGGGGTGGGCTGAAGCTTTCTTT; CDR3: CASSQEGQGWAEAFF; size: .; J: TRBJ1-1; V: TRBV4-1; D: .
DNA: TGTGCCAGCAGCGGGGGACTGTACGAGCAGTACTTC; CDR3: CASSGGLYEQYF; size: few; J: TRBJ2-7; V: TRBV2; D: .
DNA: TGTGCCAGCAATTCAGGGGACTCTGGAAACACCATATATTTT; CDR3: CASNSGDSGNTIYF; size: .; J: TRBJ1-3; V: TRBV9; D: .
DNA: TGTGCCAGCAGCGGAGACAGGGGTTTAACCGGGGAGCTGTTTTTT; CDR3: CASSGDRGLTGELFF; size: .; J: TRBJ2-2; V: TRBV6-5; D: TRBD1
DNA: TGTGCCAGCAGTTCCCGACTAGCGGGGGCTCACGAGACCCAGTACTTC; CDR3: CASSSRLAGAHETQYF; size: .; J: TRBJ2-5; V: TRBV27; D: TRBD2
DNA: TGTGCCAGTAGCGGGGAAGGGATCTCCTACGAGCAGTACTTC; CDR3: CASSGEGISYEQYF; size: .; J: TRBJ2-7; V: TRBV19; D: .
DNA: TGTGCCAGCAGCTTAGGGGGGACAGGGCCCCTCTCCGTCCTGACTTTC; CDR3: CASSLGGTGPLSVLTF; size: .; J: TRBJ2-6; V: TRBV7-9; D: TRBD1
DNA: TGTGCCAGCAGCTCGCCCGGAGATTCACCCCTCCACTTT; CDR3: CASSSPGDSPLHF; size: few; J: TRBJ1-6; V: TRBV5-4; D: .
DNA: TGTGCCAGCAGTTATTATCCCGAGGGAAACTATGGCTACACCTTC; CDR3: CASSYYPEGNYGYTF; size: .; J: TRBJ1-2; V: TRBV6-5; D: .
DNA: TGTGCCAGCAGTCCACTGACCCCCGGGGGGACTAATGAAAAACTGTTTTTT; CDR3: CASSPLTPGGTNEKLFF; size: once; J: TRBJ1-4; V: TRBV28; D: .